The present entry profiles one T cell receptor (beta chain) with its context. This clone was detected once. Its target antigen remains unknown. Nothing much larger sits one base from this clone, and base qualities are not available. For TCR beta library preparation, roughly 2 micrograms of genomic DNA were extracted from the cryopreserved PBMCs. Longitudinal blood samples from CLL patients on ibrutinib monotherapy were analyzed using high-throughput TCR beta sequencing. The patients took part in an open-label, single-center phase 2 trial of ibrutinib monotherapy. The CDR3 sequence holds 14 residues, the cysteine and phenylalanine included. Only the CDR3 DNA is retained, 42 bases long and in frame from the first base. Cut back by 6 bases and 0 bases, the V and J ends lie 10 bases apart. CDR1 and CDR2, looked up from the germline V gene, are MNHEY and SVGAGI. These data belong to a study of cytotoxic CD8 clonotypes in ibrutinib-treated CLL (dated by TCRdb to the early 2020s). Study-wide context: The cohort had about a dozen relapsed/refractory and under 16 treatment-naive patients; 17 were IGHV unmutated. Partial responses were observed in 24 patients and complete responses in 2; after a median follow-up of 68 months, remission was maintained in around 14 patients and progression was observed in approximately 12. Response samples were taken after a median of roughly 12 months on treatment, ranging from roughly 6 to 36 months. An average of roughly 250,000 productive templates and approximately 90,000 productive rearrangements was obtained per sample. Longitudinal samples were obtainable from about 30% of the roughly 86 participants in the trial. Cryopreserved peripheral blood mononuclear cells were collected before treatment, at response, and at either disease progression or sustained remission. What the research found in general, with its limitations: Lymph node repertoires were not examined, and the timing of sampling was not matched between patients in sustained remission and those whose disease progressed. Baseline clonality exceeded that of age-matched healthy donors and correlated strongly with circulating CD8+ T-cell counts. Public clonotypes were found to be uncommon and were observed to contract or remain stable during treatment; the increase in clonality was shown to reflect expansion of private clonotypes at ibrutinib response. Clonality increased at ibrutinib response, stayed stable in sustained remission, and fell back toward baseline at progression.

A MiSeq instrument was used for deep resolution sequencing, which targeted depths ranging from 1 in 1 million up to 1 in 200,000 T cells, with coverage averaging 10x for each clonotype. The immunoSEQ hsTCRB Kit was used to generate the TCR beta libraries. The published analysis was carried out like this. The data were analyzed with ImmunoSEQ Analyzer and ImmunoSEQ Data Assistant, and V, D and J gene assignments followed IMGT definitions. Clonality, which ranges from 0 to 1, was calculated as one minus the normalized Shannon entropy of productive rearrangement frequencies. Only overrepresented clonotypes making up at least 0.05% of each patient's repertoire were included in the public clonotype analysis. Some twelve repertoires from age-matched healthy donors, obtained from immuneACCESS, served as clonality controls. The clones in this table, taken by TCRdb from immuneACCESS, are in-frame only. Not every clone is retained; where verified, under half of the shortfall comes from an unresolved V gene, and the cause of the rest is unknown. V, J and clone size reflect that table, while D and trimming were determined from the DNA. This sample is represented by some 35,000 clones; 69% of them were singletons. Approximately 30% of the sample is taken by the ten largest.

The source is a human donor with chronic lymphocytic leukemia. The rearranged chain carries TRBV6-5 and TRBJ2-3, with the D gene uncertain. This specimen was PBMCs, taken before ibrutinib treatment. For the CDR3, the sequence is CASRGPDSTDTQYF. The DNA is TGTGCCAGCAGAGGTCCGGACAGCACAGATACGCAGTATTTT.